The 30 T cell receptor beta chains in this list originate from one sample, sequenced in a study of T-cell reconstitution after alpha-beta-depleted transplantation in children (dated by TCRdb to the mid-2010s). Library preparation used PCR. These reads were obtained on an Illumina HiSeq 2500. TCR libraries were prepared with molecular barcoding, using unique molecular identifiers to normalize TCRbeta repertoire quantification. TCRdb ran its own pipeline on the public reads, namely fastp trimming at Q25 and MiXCR clone calling, and kept in-frame beta chains. For every CDR3 protein sequence, its rows merge into one entry that carries the most common genes and DNA. The sample table lists more than 450,000 distinct CDR3 sequences, around 18% of them with a count of one. The top ten clones comprise 3.3% of the sample. The material sequenced was PBMCs from the stem cell graft donor, taken from the stem cell graft. Receptor source: a human donor who donated a stem cell graft to a child with acute lymphoblastic leukemia.

This chain uses TRBV27 with TRBJ1-2; TRBD1 matches 10 bases. CDR1 and CDR2 from the germline V gene are MNHEY and SMNVEV (reference sequence). The CDR3 spans 16 residues. Trimming cost V 5 bases and J 6 bases; bases outside gene matches: 12. CDR3 amino acids: CASSQIMTGGVHGYTF. CDR3 DNA: TGTGCCAGCAGTCAGATAATGACAGGGGGCGTTCATGGCTACACCTTC.

This clonotype was counted a few times. V and J are TRBV3-1 and TRBJ2-7; 7 bases are a match to TRBD1. The V segment lost 8 bases and the J segment 0 bases; nucleotides outside the gene matches: 1. Germline assignment: CDR1 LGHDT and CDR2 YNNKEL (reference sequence). The CDR3 totals 12 residues. CDR3 DNA sequence: TGTGCCAGCCAGGGGGACTCCTACGAGCAGTACTTC. It codes for CASQGDSYEQYF.

This clonotype was seen only a few times. V gene TRBV20-1 combines with J gene TRBJ2-1; 10 bases agree with TRBD2. Per the germline V gene, CDR1 is DFQATT and CDR2 is SNEGSKA (reference sequence). This CDR3 spans 18 amino acids. The J segment lost 4 bases and the V segment lost 1 base, leaving 13 bases of the junction unmatched. In DNA form, the CDR3 reads TGCAGTGCTAGAGTCATTGGGCTAGCGGGAGTGTTTTACAATGAGCAGTTCTTC. It codes for CSARVIGLAGVFYNEQFF.

This clonotype has more than one count but fewer than ten. The rearrangement joins TRBV5-1 to TRBJ2-7, with 11 bases aligning to TRBD2. After removal of 2 bases from V and 2 bases from J, the junction contained 3 bases not matched to a gene. The V gene's germline CDR1 is SGHRS and CDR2 YFSETQ. The CDR3 is 15 residues long. CDR3 in DNA: TGCGCCAGCAGCTTCCGACTAGCGGGGCCCTACGAGCAGTACTTC. Its translation is CASSFRLAGPYEQYF.

The V call is TRBV5-1, the J call TRBJ2-7, with 9 bases identical to TRBD2. With 2 bases clipped from V and 3 bases from J, the junction kept 9 bases outside the gene matches. The CDR3 length is 16 residues. Germline CDR1 is SGHRS and CDR2 is YFSETQ. Here the CDR3 DNA reads TGCGCCAGCAGCTTCTGGCTAGCGGGGAACAACTACGAGCAGTACTTC. Its translation: CASSFWLAGNNYEQYF. The full variable domain, with the rest looked up from reference TRBV5-1 and TRBJ2-7, is KAGVTQTPRYLIKTRGQQVTLSCSPISGHRSVSWYQQTPGQGLQFLFEYFSETQRNKGNFPGRFSGRQFSNSRSEMNVSTLELGDSALYLCASSFWLAGNNYEQYFGPGTRLTVT.

The chain joins TRBV7-8 to TRBJ2-3; perhaps TRBD2 as D (6 bases). The CDR3 covers 15 residues. Germline CDR1 and CDR2: SGHVS and FQNEAQ. The germline V and J ends were trimmed by 3 bases and 1 base, with 11 bases remaining between them. The DNA of the CDR3 is TGTGCCAGCAGCTTTGGGACTCGTGGCACAGATACGCAGTATTTT. It encodes CASSFGTRGTDTQYF. The variable domain in full, completed from reference TRBV7-8 and TRBJ2-3, reads GAGVSQSPRYKVAKRGQDVALRCDPISGHVSLFWYQQALGQGPEFLTYFQNEAQLDKSGLPSDRFFAERPEGSVSTLKIQRTQQEDSAVYLCASSFGTRGTDTQYFGPGTRLTVL.

The rearrangement links TRBV7-3 to TRBJ2-1, with a tentative D call TRBD2 (6 bases). Trimming removed 6 bases at V and 2 bases at J, with 14 bases between. Germline values: CDR1 SGHTA, CDR2 FQGTGA. The CDR3 is 15 amino acids. Here the CDR3 DNA reads TGTGCCAGCAGTCGCAGCGGGTTACCCTACAATGAGCAGTTCTTC. Translated: CASSRSGLPYNEQFF.

The genes are TRBV7-6 and TRBJ2-3, with D possibly called TRBD1 or TRBD2 (5 bases each). V lost 5 bases to trimming and J lost 3 bases, with 15 bases between them. The CDR3 runs 15 residues. CDR1 and CDR2 from the germline V gene are SGHVS and FNYEAQ. CDR3 coding DNA: TGTGCCAGCAGCAATCGGGACCCGGCTACAGATACGCAGTATTTT. This codes for CASSNRDPATDTQYF.

This clonotype was detected only a few times. This chain connects TRBV27 to TRBJ2-7; D is unclear. This CDR3 spans 11 amino acids. V dropped 8 bases and J dropped 1 base, with 6 bases sitting between them. Germline V CDR1 and CDR2: MNHEY, SMNVEV (reference sequence). In nucleotides, the CDR3 is TGTGCCAGCGGTGCATCCTACGAGCAGTACTTC. Translating it yields CASGASYEQYF.

J is TRBJ2-7 and V is TRBV20-1; no firm D call. Germline CDR1 and CDR2: DFQATT and SNEGSKA (reference sequence). The CDR3 totals 13 residues. V lost 2 bases, J lost 3 bases, and 11 bases lay in between. The CDR3: CSARHLGNYEQYF. CDR3 DNA: TGCAGTGCTAGACATCTAGGGAACTACGAGCAGTACTTC.

This clonotype was found a few times. The chain is built from TRBV5-1 and TRBJ2-3; maybe TRBD1 (6 bases). V lost 0 bases to trimming and J lost 15 bases, with 17 bases between them. Germline V gene sequence: CDR1 SGHRS, CDR2 YFSETQ. The CDR3 spans 13 residues. The CDR3 DNA reads TGCGCCAGCAGCTTGGCTTCCGGGGACAAGAATTATTTT. Residues: CASSLASGDKNYF.

This clonotype was counted only a few times. In DNA, the CDR3 is TGCAGTGCTAGAGAGGGGAACGAGCAGTACTTC. Its protein product is CSAREGNEQYF. The chain carries TRBV20-1 and TRBJ2-7; the D is unclear. Germline assignment: CDR1 DFQATT and CDR2 SNEGSKA (reference sequence). Trimming took off 0 bases at V and 5 bases at J, with 5 bases between the two ends. The CDR3 extends over 11 amino acids.

This clonotype was seen a few times. The chain carries TRBV14 and TRBJ2-7; TRBD2 aligns across 7 bases. The germline V gene has CDR1 SGHDN and CDR2 FVKESK. The V segment lost 3 bases and the J segment 3 bases; nucleotides outside the gene matches: 11. This CDR3 contains 16 residues. The CDR3 DNA reads TGTGCCAGCAGCCAGGGTGAAGGGGACTATATCTACGAGCAGTACTTC. Amino acid sequence: CASSQGEGDYIYEQYF.

There are many counts of this clonotype. The chain combines TRBV5-1 with TRBJ2-5; D might be TRBD2 (6 bases). V was shortened by 6 bases and J by 5 bases, with 11 bases between the two germline ends. CDR1 and CDR2 (germline): SGHRS, YFSETQ. The CDR3 has 12 amino acids. CDR3 region: CASTGGVETQYF. DNA for the CDR3: TGCGCCAGCACTGGCGGGGTGGAGACCCAGTACTTC.

V gene TRBV3-1 combines with J gene TRBJ2-1, with D perhaps matching TRBD2 (6 bases). Looked up from germline, CDR1 is LGHDT and CDR2 is YNNKEL (reference sequence). V was shortened by 0 bases and J by 8 bases, with 14 bases between the two germline ends. The CDR3 totals 15 residues. CDR3 region: CASSQDAGRSYEQFF. DNA of the CDR3: TGTGCCAGCAGCCAAGATGCGGGGAGAAGTTATGAGCAGTTCTTC.

In its sample, this clonotype was seen a few times. Compared with germline, one end of the junction differs, possibly owing to a read error. The chain couples TRBV5-5 to TRBJ1-1; the D is unclear. The CDR3 extends over 13 amino acids. Germline V CDR1 and CDR2: SGHKS, YYEKEE (reference sequence). Written as DNA, the CDR3 is TGTGCCAGCAGCTTGGTACCATTTGCCGCTTGGACCTTT. Translated: CASSLVPFAAWTF.

This clonotype was seen a handful of times. The rearrangement uses TRBV6-1 and TRBJ1-1, with D possibly matching TRBD1 (6 bases). Trimming cost V 5 bases and J 1 base, with 14 bases left between them. The CDR3 extends over 15 amino acids. Germline loops: CDR1 MNHNS, CDR2 SASEGT. The CDR3 reads CASSTLTGTNTEAFF. CDR3 DNA: TGTGCCAGCAGTACCCTGACAGGCACGAACACTGAAGCTTTCTTT.

J is TRBJ1-1 and V is TRBV29-1; D remains ambiguous. The CDR3 extends over 12 amino acids. V gave up 4 bases and J gave up 3 bases, with 9 bases separating them. The germline gives CDR1 SQVTM, CDR2 ANQGSEA. CDR3 amino acids: CSVAVGDTEAFF. The DNA of the CDR3 is TGCAGCGTTGCTGTAGGAGACACTGAAGCTTTCTTT.

There are a few counts of this clonotype. V usage is TRBV9 and J usage is TRBJ2-1, with D unresolved. Trimming left V 4 bases short and J 0 bases short, with 11 bases between. This CDR3 region has 15 residues. The V gene's germline CDR1 is SGDLS and CDR2 YYNGEE. DNA for the CDR3: TGTGCCAGCAGCCCTTCTGGCTACTCCTACAATGAGCAGTTCTTC. Translated: CASSPSGYSYNEQFF.

V and J are TRBV19 and TRBJ1-1; no definite D call. The CDR3 runs 13 residues. V lost 8 bases, J lost 2 bases, and 12 bases lay in between. Germline V gene lookup returns CDR1 LNHDA and CDR2 SQIVND (reference sequence). CDR3 in amino acids: CASGWPTNTEAFF. The DNA of the CDR3 is TGTGCCAGTGGTTGGCCGACTAACACTGAAGCTTTCTTT.

The chain is built from TRBV12-3 or TRBV12-4 and TRBJ2-1, with 12 positions matching TRBD2. The CDR3 consists of 15 residues. The V and J ends lost 5 bases and 7 bases, in that order; junction bases with no gene match: 6. CDR3 amino acids: CASSLWTSGTNEQFF. CDR3 nucleotide sequence: TGTGCCAGCAGTCTCTGGACTAGCGGGACTAATGAGCAGTTCTTC.

This clonotype has just a few counts. The rearrangement uses TRBV29-1 and TRBJ1-4, with TRBD1 matching over 7 bases. Germline V gene lookup returns CDR1 SQVTM and CDR2 ANQGSEA. The CDR3 length is 13 residues. Unmatched junction bases numbered 6, after V lost 3 bases and J lost 8 bases. This CDR3 is CSVDTGVEEKLFF. The DNA for the CDR3 is TGCAGCGTTGATACAGGGGTCGAGGAAAAACTGTTTTTT. Using reference TRBV29-1 and TRBJ1-4 for the parts outside the CDR3, the full variable domain is SAVISQKPSRDICQRGTSLTIQCQVDSQVTMMFWYRQQPGQSLTLIATANQGSEATYESGFVIDKFPISRPNLTFSTLTVSNMSPEDSSIYLCSVDTGVEEKLFFGSGTQLSVL.

This clonotype appeared a few times. This chain connects TRBV27 to TRBJ2-2; D gene ambiguous. V was trimmed by 6 bases and J by 6 bases, leaving 8 bases between them. CDR1 and CDR2 from the germline V gene are MNHEY and SMNVEV (reference sequence). CDR3 length: 12 amino acids. CDR3 DNA sequence: TGTGCCAGCAGCTGGGGATCCGGGGAGCTGTTTTTT. It codes for CASSWGSGELFF.

This clonotype has a handful of counts. This chain connects TRBV9 to TRBJ1-1; D unresolved. CDR3 length equals 13 residues. Trimming took off 0 bases at V and 6 bases at J, with 9 bases between the two ends. The germline V gene has CDR1 SGDLS and CDR2 YYNGEE. For the CDR3, the DNA is TGTGCCAGCAGCGTAGAGGGTTTCGCTGAAGCTTTCTTT. This gives the protein CASSVEGFAEAFF.

The genes are TRBV29-1 and TRBJ2-3; TRBD2 is a possible D gene (5 bases). Germline CDR1 and CDR2: SQVTM and ANQGSEA. Trimming cost V 6 bases and J 2 bases, with 12 bases left between them. The CDR3 has 13 amino acids. The CDR3 DNA sequence: TGCAGCGTAAGACGACTAAACACAGATACGCAGTATTTT. This encodes CSVRRLNTDTQYF.

This clonotype has just a few counts. The V and J genes are TRBV20-1 and TRBJ2-1, with 8 nucleotides matching TRBD2. Germline V gives CDR1 DFQATT, CDR2 SNEGSKA (reference sequence). V was clipped by 2 bases and J by 2 bases; unmatched bases: 14. The CDR3 covers 18 residues. In nucleotides, the CDR3 is TGCAGTGCTAGACAACTCCCAGGGACGGGAGGGACCTACAATGAGCAGTTCTTC. It codes for CSARQLPGTGGTYNEQFF.

CDR3 sequence: CATSREPDPSTDTQYF. CDR3 coding DNA: TGTGCCACCAGCAGAGAACCCGACCCTAGCACAGATACGCAGTATTTT. The V gene is TRBV15, the J gene TRBJ2-3; D is unclear. In germline, CDR1 is LNHNV, CDR2 YYDKDF (reference sequence). Trimming cost V 0 bases and J 0 bases, with 10 bases left between them. This CDR3 is built from 16 residues.

The V gene is TRBV6-5, the J gene TRBJ2-4; 7 bases map to TRBD2. V lost 4 bases and J lost 1; bases outside the gene matches: 7. Germline values: CDR1 MNHEY, CDR2 SVGAGI. The CDR3 loop spans 16 amino acids. The CDR3 nucleotides are TGTGCCAGCAGTTCGGGACTACCGGTGGCCAAAAACATTCAGTACTTC. Translated: CASSSGLPVAKNIQYF.

V and J are TRBV11-1 and TRBJ2-7; possibly TRBD2 for D (7 bases). Germline V gene data show CDR1 as SGHAT and CDR2 as FQDESV (reference sequence). The V and J ends lost 5 bases and 4 bases respectively, with 30 bases between them. The CDR3 covers 19 residues. DNA of the CDR3: TGTGCCAGCAGCCCCGCTCGGGGAGGGGACACCGTTCTTAAGTACGAGCAGTACTTC. This codes for CASSPARGGDTVLKYEQYF.

The chain has TRBV4-1 and TRBJ1-5, with D possibly TRBD1 on 5 matching bases. V was cut by 6 bases and J by 4 bases, with 16 bases left in between. CDR1 and CDR2 from the germline V gene are MGHRA and YSYEKL. CDR3 length: 15 amino acids. This chain's CDR3 is CASSQGPGSNQPQHF. DNA of the CDR3: TGCGCCAGCAGTCAGGGTCCAGGTTCTAATCAGCCCCAGCATTTT.